The 3 T cell receptor beta chains below were found in one sample sequenced in a study of blood T cell repertoires in COVID-19. The data were produced by immunoSEQ multiplex PCR, yet TCRdb's version contains in-frame clones alone and is incomplete. The sample has tens of thousands of clones, approximately 84% seen once. What was sequenced was peripheral blood. The receptors were sampled from a man in his sixties or seventies with acute or convalescent COVID-19.

The V and J genes are TRBV6-5 and TRBJ2-7; 8 bases align to TRBD2. Unmatched junction bases numbered 3, after V lost 2 bases and J lost 6 bases. Per germline, CDR1 MNHEY and CDR2 SVGAGI. The CDR3 is 13 residues long. Here the CDR3 DNA reads TGTGCCAGCAGTTACCGGGGGGGTGGCGAGCAGTACTTC. This gives the protein CASSYRGGGEQYF.

The chain joins TRBV10-2 to TRBJ1-1; a weak D match, TRBD1 (5 bases). The CDR3 consists of 14 residues. The germline CDR1 and CDR2 sequences are WSHSY and SAAADI. The V and J ends lost 3 bases and 0 bases respectively, with 8 bases between them. The CDR3 sequence is CASSDRGVNTEAFF. The CDR3 DNA is TGCGCCAGCAGTGACCGGGGGGTGAACACTGAAGCTTTCTTT.

J is TRBJ2-3 and V is TRBV10-1; 7 nucleotides match TRBD1. The V and J ends lost 6 bases and 0 bases, in that order; junction bases with no gene match: 3. The CDR3 length is 14 residues. Germline-derived CDR1 and CDR2 are WNHNN and SYGVQD (reference sequence). The CDR3 region has the DNA TGCGCCAGCAGGGGACAGACTAGCACAGATACGCAGTATTTT. Protein: CASRGQTSTDTQYF.